Listed here are 6 T cell receptor beta chains from one sample, sequenced in a study of blood T cell repertoires in COVID-19 (dated by TCRdb to the early 2020s). The library was produced with the immunoSEQ multiplex PCR assay. This is the immuneACCESS table as TCRdb keeps it, with only in-frame sequences that have V and J called. A part of the clones is gone; compared with another copy, unresolved V genes explain less than half, and the rest is unexplained. Here the sample has about 69,000 clones; 75% to 85% occur a single time. The ten largest clones add up to 25% to 30% of the sample. The specimen sequenced was peripheral blood. The receptors here all came from a human donor in a cohort sampled during active COVID-19.

This clone has a handful of counts. This chain uses TRBV7-9 with TRBJ1-2; D perhaps matches TRBD1 (6 bases). Germline CDR1 SEHNR, CDR2 FQNEAQ (reference sequence). The V end lost 4 bases, the J end lost 4 bases, and 10 bases lay between the germline ends. The CDR3 is made up of 13 amino acids. The CDR3 sequence: CASSSRGAYGYTF. CDR3 coding DNA: TGTGCCAGCAGCTCCCGGGGGGCCTATGGCTACACCTTC.

This chain connects TRBV5-8 to TRBJ1-1; D is undetermined. The V and J ends lost 6 bases and 2 bases respectively, with 11 bases between them. Germline V CDR1 and CDR2: SGHTS, YDEGEE. CDR3 size: 13 residues. The CDR3 DNA reads as TGTGCCAGCACCGCGGTGGAAAACACTGAAGCTTTCTTT. Translating it yields CASTAVENTEAFF.

The rearrangement uses TRBV7-3 and TRBJ1-1; D uncertain. The CDR3 covers 14 residues. Trimming shortened V by 4 bases and J by 2 bases, and 11 bases separated the two germline ends. CDR1 is SGHTA, CDR2 FQGTGA, per germline. This CDR3 reads CASSSGRTNTEAFF. CDR3 nucleotides: TGTGCCAGCAGCTCTGGACGGACTAACACTGAAGCTTTCTTT. Full variable domain (missing parts from reference TRBV7-3 and TRBJ1-1): GAGVSQTPSNKVTEKGKYVELRCDPISGHTALYWYRQSLGQGPEFLIYFQGTGAADDSGLPNDRFFAVRPEGSVSTLKIQRTERGDSAVYLCASSSGRTNTEAFFGQGTRLTVV.

This clone was seen only once. The genes are TRBV2 and TRBJ2-7; D gene uncertain. V was pared by 1 base and J by 7 bases, with 17 bases between. This CDR3 has 15 amino acids. The V gene's germline CDR1 is SNHLY and CDR2 FYNNEI. The CDR3 DNA reads as TGTGCCAGCAGTGAAGAAACAGCCCCTCTACGAGAGCAGTACTTC. As protein: CASSEETAPLREQYF.

The chain recombines TRBV24-1 with TRBJ1-1, with no clear D. This CDR3 contains 15 residues. Deletions cut 6 bases from V and 1 base from J, with 14 bases between. CDR1 and CDR2 from the germline V gene are KGHDR and SFDVKD. The DNA for the CDR3 is TGTGCCACCAGTCCCGGTTCCTTTGAGAACACTGAAGCTTTCTTT. Protein product: CATSPGSFENTEAFF.

This clone came up once. This chain connects TRBV5-8 to TRBJ2-7; 10 positions match TRBD1. After removal of 4 bases from V and 0 bases from J, the junction contained 4 bases not matched to a gene. The length of the CDR3 is 15 residues. Germline CDR1 SGHTS, CDR2 YDEGEE. CDR3 amino acids: CASSHGTGVSYEQYF. CDR3 nucleotide sequence: TGTGCCAGCAGCCACGGGACAGGGGTCTCCTACGAGCAGTACTTC.